This TCR beta chain was captured by sequencing in a study of CD8 T cells in Susac syndrome. Reverse transcription of about 0.45 to 1 ug RNA was performed with random hexamers. Amplification of TCR beta CDR3 used immunoSEQ multiplex PCR across 54 Vbeta and 13 Jbeta. TCRdb re-derived calls from the immunoSEQ multiplex PCR reads in MiXCR, one entry per CDR3 protein. The table has around 130,000 distinct CDR3 sequences, roughly 76% seen once. There are 12 residues in the CDR3. The germline V gene has CDR1 MDHEN and CDR2 SYDVKM. V shed 2 bases and J shed 6 bases, with 8 bases lying between them. Sequencing was done on a sample of CD8+ T cells from PBMCs. This TCR was recovered from a human donor with multiple sclerosis. The chain couples TRBV28 to TRBJ2-7; D remains ambiguous. This CDR3 is CASSLEFLEQYF. The CDR3 nucleotides are TGTGCCAGCAGTTTAGAGTTTCTCGAGCAGTACTTC.